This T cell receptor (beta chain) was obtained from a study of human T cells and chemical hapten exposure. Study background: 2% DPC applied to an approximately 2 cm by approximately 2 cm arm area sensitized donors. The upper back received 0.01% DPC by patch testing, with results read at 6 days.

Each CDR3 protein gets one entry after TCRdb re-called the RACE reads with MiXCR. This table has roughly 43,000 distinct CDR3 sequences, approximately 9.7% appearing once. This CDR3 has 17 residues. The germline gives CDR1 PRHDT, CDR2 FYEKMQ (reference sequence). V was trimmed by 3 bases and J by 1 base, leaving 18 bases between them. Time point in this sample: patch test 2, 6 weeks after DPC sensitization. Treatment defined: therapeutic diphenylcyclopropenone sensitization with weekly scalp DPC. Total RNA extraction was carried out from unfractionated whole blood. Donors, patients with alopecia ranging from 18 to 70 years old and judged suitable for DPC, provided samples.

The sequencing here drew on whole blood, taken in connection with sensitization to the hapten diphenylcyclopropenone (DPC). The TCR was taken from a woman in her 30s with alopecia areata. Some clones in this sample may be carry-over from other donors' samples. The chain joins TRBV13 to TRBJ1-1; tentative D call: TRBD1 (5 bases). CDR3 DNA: TGTGCCAGCAGCTTTCGATGGGCAGGGATGGAGAACACTGAAGCTTTCTTT. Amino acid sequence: CASSFRWAGMENTEAFF.